This T cell receptor (beta chain) was retrieved from a study of regulatory T cells in long-lasting Graves disease. Study in general: Those Graves' patients who were newly diagnosed had been on antithyroid drugs under 3 months. Whole-study findings and limits: Persistent patients shared more public clonotypes (about 2,900) than new patients (approximately 1,000).

This clonotype has at least ten counts. The antigen remains unidentified. The germline gives CDR1 MNHEY, CDR2 SMNVEV (reference sequence). Unmatched junction bases numbered 7, after V lost 2 bases and J lost 8 bases. The CDR3 is made up of 15 amino acids. Time point meaning: newly diagnosed GD, antithyroid drugs for less than 3 months. The TCR library was prepared using RNA isolated from PBMCs. Arm-PCR of CDR3 regions and iRepertoire HTBI primers were used to build TCR beta libraries. TCRdb used MiXCR to reprocess the multiplex PCR reads, holding one entry per CDR3 protein. The sample contains around 450,000 distinct CDR3 sequences, about 15% of which appear only once. This same sample was also part of a study on T cells in Graves' hyperthyroidism and ophthalmopathy. That source adds: Lactation, pregnancy, other autoimmune disease or uncontrolled infection led to exclusion of patients. The blood repertoire included most of the expanded thyroid clonotypes above 0.001.

The specimen was peripheral blood mononuclear cells (PBMCs), collected at new diagnosis, from a patient treated with antithyroid drugs. The chain combines TRBV27 with TRBJ2-1, with 9 bases aligning to TRBD2. This TCR derives from a woman in her 40s with Graves disease. Here the CDR3 reads CASSLGLAGLDEQFF. Written as DNA, the CDR3 is TGTGCCAGCAGTTTAGGGCTAGCGGGATTGGATGAGCAGTTCTTC.